The T cell receptor (beta chain) described here comes from a study of OX40 agonist ivuxolimab in advanced cancers. On the study more broadly: Three partial responders included one hepatocellular carcinoma patient and two cutaneous melanoma patients.

Here immunoSEQ multiplex PCR was the method, and the copy in TCRdb shows in-frame clones only, minus some. The profile shows about 75,000 clones, around 86% of them singletons. The CDR3 sequence is 15 residues long. Trimming removed 4 bases at V and 2 bases at J, with 15 bases between. CDR1 and CDR2 (germline): SGHRS, YFSETQ. This specimen was CD4+ or CD8+ T cells sorted from blood, taken in a trial of the OX40 agonist ivuxolimab. The clonotype originates from an adult with an advanced solid tumor such as melanoma, head and neck, liver or kidney cancer. The chain combines TRBV5-1 with TRBJ1-2; no clear D. For the CDR3, the DNA is TGCGCCAGCAGCCCCACGCGGGTAGAAAACTATGGCTACACCTTC. Its protein is CASSPTRVENYGYTF.